The rows below give T cell receptor beta chains drawn from one sample of a study of blood T cells in healthy people across ages. TCRdb used MiXCR to reprocess the 5' RACE reads, holding one entry per CDR3 protein. Among 650,000 to 1,000,000 distinct CDR3 sequences, less than 60% were seen once, and the ten largest hold approximately 18%. Sequences were obtained from blood. The receptors were gathered from a man older than 75 in good health. Each CDR3 is given with its conserved first and last residue. A D gene is named only where the DNA matches it firmly. Rows give clone size only sometimes, using once, few, many, or a class for an expanded clone.

j_call	v_call	clone_size	d_call	cdr3_aa	cdr3_nt
TRBJ2-7	TRBV12-3/TRBV12-4	-	-	CASSTQQSSYEQYF	TGTGCCAGCAGTACACAGCAGAGCTCCTACGAGCAGTACTTC
TRBJ1-4	TRBV25-1	-	-	CASSPPVATNEKLFF	TGTGCCAGCAGTCCTCCCGTTGCAACTAATGAAAAACTGTTTTTT
TRBJ2-3	TRBV15	few	-	CATKTNWGPRSTDTQYF	TGTGCCACCAAGACAAATTGGGGGCCCCGCTCCACAGATACGCAGTATTTT
TRBJ2-7	TRBV7-3	once	-	CASSLDGALPPYEQYF	TGTGCCAGCAGTCTAGACGGCGCTCTTCCACCCTACGAGCAGTACTTC
TRBJ2-5	TRBV5-5	-	-	CASRSGTGQETQYF	TGTGCCAGCAGGTCTGGGACGGGACAAGAGACCCAGTACTTC
TRBJ1-4	TRBV30	-	TRBD1	CAGRDRGRNEKLFF	TGTGCCGGCCGGGACAGGGGGCGAAATGAAAAACTGTTTTTT
TRBJ2-3	TRBV12-3/TRBV12-4	-	-	CASSLFGGADTQYF	TGTGCCAGCAGTTTATTCGGCGGGGCAGATACGCAGTATTTT
TRBJ2-7	TRBV20-1	-	-	CSASGSEDEQYF	TGCAGTGCTAGCGGGAGTGAAGATGAGCAGTACTTC
TRBJ2-1	TRBV5-1	-	-	CASSLRTDGVRNEQFF	TGCGCCAGCAGCTTGCGAACTGACGGGGTTAGGAATGAGCAGTTCTTC
TRBJ2-1	TRBV5-1	-	TRBD2	CASRGSVTGGTLYNEQFF	TGCGCCAGCAGGGGCAGTGTGACGGGAGGAACACTTTACAATGAGCAGTTCTTC
TRBJ2-5	TRBV27	few	TRBD2	CASSSTGTSGSDQETQYF	TGTGCCAGCAGTTCTACCGGGACTAGCGGGAGTGACCAAGAGACCCAGTACTTC
TRBJ2-7	TRBV11-2	few	-	CASSLGVGRAYEQYF	TGTGCCAGCAGCTTAGGCGTAGGCAGGGCCTACGAGCAGTACTTC
TRBJ1-2	TRBV11-2	-	TRBD1	CASSSRDSRGSLGYTF	TGTGCCAGCAGCTCCCGGGACAGCCGGGGGTCGCTTGGCTACACCTTC
TRBJ2-7	TRBV5-1	-	-	CASSIEGVYEQYF	TGCGCCAGCAGCATTGAGGGTGTCTACGAGCAGTACTTC
TRBJ1-2	TRBV7-2	-	-	CASSFRPANYGYTF	TGTGCCAGCAGCTTCCGCCCAGCTAACTATGGCTACACCTTC
TRBJ2-5	TRBV20-1	-	TRBD1	CSVPSKGGLKTQYF	TGCAGTGTCCCGTCAAAAGGGGGCCTAAAGACCCAGTACTTC
TRBJ2-1	TRBV7-2	-	TRBD2	CASSLVSGSLDEQFF	TGTGCCAGCAGCTTGGTTAGCGGGAGTCTAGATGAGCAGTTCTTC
TRBJ2-7	TRBV12-3/TRBV12-4	-	-	CASSLALGVVYEQYF	TGTGCCAGCAGTTTAGCGTTGGGAGTTGTCTACGAGCAGTACTTC
TRBJ2-1	TRBV12-3/TRBV12-4	many	-	CASSPWTAGTYESMEQFF	TGTGCCAGCAGCCCCTGGACAGCCGGGACTTACGAGTCAATGGAGCAGTTCTTC
TRBJ2-1	TRBV5-1	many	TRBD1	CASSSETGATGEQFF	TGCGCCAGCAGCTCAGAGACAGGGGCGACCGGTGAGCAGTTCTTC
TRBJ2-7	TRBV28	few	TRBD2	CASGRAGGNTYEQYF	TGTGCCAGCGGACGTGCGGGAGGAAACACCTACGAGCAGTACTTC
TRBJ2-7	TRBV6-5	few	TRBD2	CASSYASGNSYEQYF	TGTGCCAGCAGTTACGCTAGCGGAAACTCCTACGAGCAGTACTTC
TRBJ2-5	TRBV20-1	-	-	CSARGSRGLETQYF	TGCAGTGCTAGAGGTTCACGGGGCTTGGAGACCCAGTACTTC
TRBJ2-3	TRBV10-3	-	-	CAISGWGTSTDTQYF	TGTGCCATCAGTGGTTGGGGGACTAGCACAGATACGCAGTATTTT
TRBJ2-1	TRBV5-1	-	TRBD2	CASSLSGTGGSDEQFF	TGCGCCAGCAGCTTATCCGGGACGGGAGGGAGCGATGAGCAGTTCTTC
TRBJ2-5	TRBV27	-	-	CASAIRRSAQQETQYF	TGTGCCAGCGCGATTCGTCGCTCGGCCCAACAAGAGACCCAGTACTTC
TRBJ2-4	TRBV6-6	-	TRBD1	CASSYSRDSKNIQYF	TGTGCCAGCAGTTACTCGAGGGACAGCAAAAACATTCAGTACTTC
TRBJ2-4	TRBV7-2	few	TRBD2	CASSLAGLANNEQYF	TGTGCCAGCAGCTTAGCCGGACTAGCAAACAATGAGCAGTACTTC
TRBJ2-3	TRBV7-6	many	-	CASSLSHTDTQYF	TGTGCCAGCAGCTTATCTCACACAGATACGCAGTATTTT
TRBJ2-1	TRBV3-1	-	TRBD1	CASIGQGTDEQFF	TGTGCCAGCATTGGACAGGGGACGGATGAGCAGTTCTTC
TRBJ2-3	TRBV24-1	few	TRBD1	CATSSPDRGGNTQYF	TGTGCCACCAGCTCTCCGGACAGGGGGGGAAATACGCAGTATTTT
TRBJ2-2	TRBV10-3	-	-	CAISEGRQGGITGELFF	TGTGCCATCAGTGAGGGACGGCAGGGCGGTATCACCGGGGAGCTGTTTTTT
TRBJ2-3	TRBV3-1	once	-	CASSPGLLRPLTDTQYF	TGTGCCAGCAGCCCGGGCCTCCTTCGTCCACTCACAGATACGCAGTATTTT
TRBJ2-5	TRBV27	-	-	CASSSQTGYQETQYF	TGTGCCAGCAGTTCCCAGACTGGGTACCAAGAGACCCAGTACTTC
TRBJ1-5	TRBV20-1	many	-	CSAGFRGGGNQPQHF	TGCAGTGCTGGATTTCGGGGTGGGGGCAATCAGCCCCAGCATTTT
TRBJ2-1	TRBV28	-	-	CASSCVGLQETQFF	TGTGCCAGCAGTTGTGTTGGCTTACAAGAGACCCAGTTCTTC
TRBJ2-2	TRBV2	-	-	CASSFQGPGELFF	TGTGCCAGCAGTTTCCAGGGCCCCGGGGAGCTGTTTTTT
TRBJ2-5	TRBV6-2/TRBV6-3	-	TRBD1	CASSYSRTGMETQYF	TGTGCCAGCAGTTACTCCCGGACAGGGATGGAGACCCAGTACTTC
TRBJ1-2	TRBV29-1	-	TRBD1	CSVRDRINYGYTF	TGCAGCGTCCGGGACAGGATTAACTATGGCTACACCTTC
TRBJ2-1	TRBV2	-	TRBD2	CASKPGLAVTNEQFF	TGTGCCAGTAAACCGGGACTAGCGGTTACCAATGAGCAGTTCTTC
TRBJ2-1	TRBV29-1	few	-	CSVVVGFSYNEQFF	TGCAGCGTTGTAGTTGGGTTTTCCTACAATGAGCAGTTCTTC
TRBJ2-5	TRBV27	-	TRBD1	CASRKGTGQETQYF	TGTGCCAGCAGGAAGGGGACAGGACAAGAGACCCAGTACTTC
TRBJ2-3	TRBV24-1	-	TRBD1	CATSDPGTGYTDTQYF	TGTGCCACCAGTGATCCCGGGACAGGCTACACAGATACGCAGTATTTT
TRBJ1-1	TRBV7-2	-	-	CASSLIWMNTEAFF	TGTGCCAGCAGCTTAATTTGGATGAACACTGAAGCTTTCTTT
TRBJ2-7	TRBV27	many	-	CASSFSTYNEQYF	TGTGCCAGCAGTTTCAGCACCTACAATGAGCAGTACTTC
TRBJ2-3	TRBV6-6	-	-	CASSPRSFTSTDTQYF	TGTGCCAGCAGCCCCCGAAGTTTCACTAGCACAGATACGCAGTATTTT
TRBJ2-7	TRBV20-1	many	TRBD2	CSAHDAGSTGGTEQYF	TGCAGTGCTCACGACGCGGGCTCGACGGGAGGTACCGAGCAGTACTTC
TRBJ1-2	TRBV7-9	few	-	CASSFRDTSIGGYTF	TGTGCCAGCAGCTTCCGGGACACCTCGATCGGTGGCTACACCTTC
TRBJ1-5	TRBV19	-	-	CASNFNSNQPQHF	TGTGCCAGTAACTTCAACAGCAATCAGCCCCAGCATTTT
TRBJ2-7	TRBV2	many	-	CASRATYEQYF	TGTGCCAGCAGGGCGACCTACGAGCAGTACTTC
TRBJ2-5	TRBV4-2	few	-	CASSQVPSRRETQYF	TGTGCCAGCAGCCAAGTGCCTAGCCGACGAGAGACCCAGTACTTC
TRBJ2-1	TRBV6-4	-	TRBD2	CASSVEVGSGANEQFF	TGTGCCAGCAGTGTTGAGGTGGGTAGCGGGGCCAATGAGCAGTTCTTC